The clone carrying this TCR beta chain was picked up one time. What it recognizes is unknown. V dropped 4 bases and J dropped 0; count of bases not matched to a gene: 13. Germline CDR1 and CDR2: ENHRY and SYGVKD. The CDR3 consists of 18 residues. Profiling relied on immunoSEQ multiplex PCR, and the TCRdb table lists in-frame clones only, not all of them. The table lists 30,000 to 35,000 clones, 65% to 85% of them singletons, with roughly 15% in the top ten. The sample originates from a study of OX40 agonist ivuxolimab in advanced cancers. Across the study: Averaging roughly 60 years in age, with a range of about 20 to 90, the cohort was approximately 87% male. General study results and limits: Patients who responded partially at 0.1-3.0 mg/kg showed clonal expansion ranking among the lowest.

The chain has TRBV10-3 and TRBJ2-3; 7 bases map to TRBD2. The TCR sequence derives from an adult with an advanced solid tumor such as melanoma, head and neck, liver or kidney cancer. Here the sequenced sample was CD4+ or CD8+ T cells sorted from blood, taken in a trial of the OX40 agonist ivuxolimab. The CDR3 coding sequence is TGTGCCATCAGTGGGGGACTACGGTTAATTGCTAGCACAGATACGCAGTATTTT. Protein sequence: CAISGGLRLIASTDTQYF.